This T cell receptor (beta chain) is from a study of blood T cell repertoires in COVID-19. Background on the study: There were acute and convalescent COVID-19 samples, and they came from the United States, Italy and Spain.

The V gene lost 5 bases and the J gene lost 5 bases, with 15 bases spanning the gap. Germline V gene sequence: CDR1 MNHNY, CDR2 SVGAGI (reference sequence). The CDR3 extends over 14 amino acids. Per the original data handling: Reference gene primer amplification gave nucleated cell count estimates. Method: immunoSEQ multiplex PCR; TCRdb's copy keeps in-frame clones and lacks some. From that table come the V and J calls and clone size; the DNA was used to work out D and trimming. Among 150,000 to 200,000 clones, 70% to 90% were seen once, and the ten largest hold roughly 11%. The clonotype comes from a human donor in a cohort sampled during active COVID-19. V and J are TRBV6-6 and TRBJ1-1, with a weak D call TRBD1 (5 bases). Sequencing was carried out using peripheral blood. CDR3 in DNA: TGTGCCAGCAGTCTAATCGGAGGGGATACTGAAGCTTTCTTT. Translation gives CASSLIGGDTEAFF.